This note documents a single T cell receptor beta chain sequence. The specificity of this receptor is unknown. No much larger clone exists at a distance of one base, and base qualities are not known. These data are taken from a study of tumor-infiltrating lymphocytes in primary liver carcinoma (dated by TCRdb to 2016 to 2017). About the study as a whole: The five patients, three men and two women aged 30 to 69 years, had hepatocellular carcinoma (four) or combined HCC and intrahepatic cholangiocarcinoma (one). A total of 35 specimens from 5 patients, comprising some 25 tumor regions, 5 adjacent noncancerous liver tissues and 5 peripheral blood samples, were covered by TCRbeta repertoire sequencing. The 25 to 30 tumor region samples were profiled with Agilent mRNA microarrays so that TCRbeta repertoire diversity could be related to the local molecular phenotype. For each liver tumor, the study sampled five regions along with adjacent normal tissue and blood, and applied TCRbeta repertoire sequencing, expression microarrays and whole-exome sequencing. Samples yielded roughly 3.65 to 7.13 million productive TCRbeta reads; read depth did not differ significantly between tissue types. Technical replicate repertoires showed high reproducibility, with mean shared-clone rates roughly 0.89 and correlation coefficients above 0.95. The five patients had tumors of stage T1-T3 N0M0, with maximum diameters ranging from 4.2 to 10 cm. Broader findings and caveats from the paper: Only about 8-25% of top clones were present in all five regions of a tumor, suggesting spatial heterogeneity of tumor-infiltrating T cells. Only four or five patients were included in the study, and the authors note that the findings should be validated in a larger study. The top 250 clones accounted for a significantly greater share of the repertoire in tumors than in blood (p = 0.039). Only the TCR beta chain was sequenced, so true repertoire diversity is likely underestimated because unpaired alpha chains were not captured. Repertoire overlap was found to be higher between tumor regions (mean around 35%) than between tumor-adjacent (around 17%) or tumor-blood (approximately 15%) pairs, consistent with antigen-driven expansion. Because the samples were bulk and unsorted, CD4+ and CD8+ T cell repertoires could not be compared.

Using a constant-region primer and ProtoScript II reverse transcriptase, TCRbeta-specific cDNA was reverse-transcribed from around 520 ng total RNA. Three nested multiplex PCR rounds, following a slightly modified ARM-PCR procedure, were used to build the TCRbeta libraries. Multiplex TRBV1-TRBV30 forward primers and a Cbeta reverse primer were used in the first two PCR rounds, each of which was run for 10 cycles. Sample barcodes and Illumina adapters were added in a final 25-cycle PCR with Deep VentR polymerase. Before sequencing, amplicons between 200 and 500 bp were purified from gel using a QIAquick gel extraction kit. An Illumina HiSeq 2500 was used to sequence the TCRbeta amplicons with 250-bp paired-end reads. In the paper's pipeline: To recover full CDR3 sequences, reads were quality-trimmed using Trimmomatic v0.33 and paired reads were then merged using FLASH v1.2.11. MiGEC v1.2.1b assigned V, D and J germline segments to the rearranged TCRbeta sequences. Clonotype statistics, along with Shannon-Wiener diversity indices, were calculated using VDJtools v1.0.0. Except for diversity analysis, only the 250 most abundant clonotypes of each sample were used in subsequent analyses to reduce sampling bias. TCRdb applied fastp at Q25 and MiXCR to the public reads, then kept only in-frame beta chains. Each entry is one CDR3 protein sequence, shown with its most common DNA and genes. TCRdb's processing, not the authors' own work, is the source of the V and J calls. The sample contains about 99,000 distinct CDR3 sequences, more than 60% of them found a single time. The ten largest make up around 9.5% of the sample.

The CDR3 sequence holds 18 residues, the cysteine and phenylalanine included. This entry keeps only the CDR3 DNA: 54 bases, framed from base 1. Trimming removed 5 bases from V and 2 bases from J, leaving 23 bases between the germline ends. Without any cell sorting, total RNA and DNA were extracted together from around 20-30 mg of bulk tissue using the AllPrep DNA/RNA mini kit. Between late 2015 and March 2016, roughly five patients in China with histopathologically diagnosed primary liver carcinoma had their tumors surgically resected. At the time of sampling, the patients were treatment-naive and had chronic HBV infection. Five spatially separated regions were sampled per tumor: superior, inferior, left-lateral and right-lateral poles, plus the tumor centre. According to histology, viable tumor cells made up more than 90% of every tumor sample. Fresh tumor and adjacent tissue pieces were bisected; one half was stored in RNAlater at -80°C, the other sent for histology.

Here the chain combines TRBV12-3 or TRBV12-4 and TRBJ2-3; TRBD1 might be the D gene, on 5 matching bases. Sequenced sample: liver tumor tissue from sampling region 5. Reading the label with the study, this specimen's cell subset or site is: tumor region T5, tumor centre. The TCR originated in a woman aged 60-75 years with primary liver carcinoma and hepatitis B virus infection. The nucleotides read TGTGCCAGCAGTAATGGCCTGCAGGGAATTTCTAACACAGATACGCAGTATTTT. The encoded protein is CASSNGLQGISNTDTQYF.